The TCR beta chain described here comes from a study of neurological immune-mediated disorders. The time point denotes: technical triplicate 2. The study built unsorted libraries from 2 million PBMCs kept at -80 C. This clonotype was seen just once. Antigen: not known. The CDR3 runs to 15 residues. The V end lost 6 bases, the J end lost 4 bases, and 19 bases lay between the germline ends. The germline V gene has CDR1 SGDLS and CDR2 YYNGEE. cDNA was made by 5'RACE with 10-nucleotide random UMIs. TCRdb itself ran the 5' RACE reads through MiXCR, one entry per CDR3 protein. The data contain tens of thousands of distinct CDR3 sequences, 24% of them singletons. Overall study results and limits: The study found no CDR3 amino acid sequences shared by expanded clones across subjects, suggesting private repertoires in all groups.

The chain joins TRBV9 to TRBJ2-5; D may correspond to TRBD1 or TRBD2 (6 bases each). The sequence derives from a man aged 55 to 69 with HTLV-1-associated myelopathy (HAM/TSP). Sequencing input: PBMCs. The CDR3 is CASTFSWGAGETQYF. The CDR3 DNA reads as TGTGCCAGCACCTTTTCTTGGGGGGCGGGAGAGACCCAGTACTTC. The variable domain in full, completed from reference TRBV9 and TRBJ2-5, reads DSGVTQTPKHLITATGQRVTLRCSPRSGDLSVYWYQQSLDQGLQFLIQYYNGEERAKGNILERFSAQQFPDLHSELNLSSLELGDSALYFCASTFSWGAGETQYFGPGTRLLVL.